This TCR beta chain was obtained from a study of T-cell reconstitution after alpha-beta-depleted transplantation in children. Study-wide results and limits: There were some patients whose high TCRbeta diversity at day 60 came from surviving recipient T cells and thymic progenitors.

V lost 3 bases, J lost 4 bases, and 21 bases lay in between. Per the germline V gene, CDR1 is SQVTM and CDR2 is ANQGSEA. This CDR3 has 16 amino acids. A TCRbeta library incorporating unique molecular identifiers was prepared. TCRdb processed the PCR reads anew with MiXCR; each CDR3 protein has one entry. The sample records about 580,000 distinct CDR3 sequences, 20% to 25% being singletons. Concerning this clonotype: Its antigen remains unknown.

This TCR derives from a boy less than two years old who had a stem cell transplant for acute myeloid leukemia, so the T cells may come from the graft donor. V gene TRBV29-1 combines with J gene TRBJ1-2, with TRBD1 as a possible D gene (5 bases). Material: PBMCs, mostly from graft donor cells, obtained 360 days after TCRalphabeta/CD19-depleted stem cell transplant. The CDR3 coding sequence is TGCAGCGTTGATGCGGGTACGGAGACAGCTTCCTATGGCTACACCTTC. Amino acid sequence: CSVDAGTETASYGYTF.